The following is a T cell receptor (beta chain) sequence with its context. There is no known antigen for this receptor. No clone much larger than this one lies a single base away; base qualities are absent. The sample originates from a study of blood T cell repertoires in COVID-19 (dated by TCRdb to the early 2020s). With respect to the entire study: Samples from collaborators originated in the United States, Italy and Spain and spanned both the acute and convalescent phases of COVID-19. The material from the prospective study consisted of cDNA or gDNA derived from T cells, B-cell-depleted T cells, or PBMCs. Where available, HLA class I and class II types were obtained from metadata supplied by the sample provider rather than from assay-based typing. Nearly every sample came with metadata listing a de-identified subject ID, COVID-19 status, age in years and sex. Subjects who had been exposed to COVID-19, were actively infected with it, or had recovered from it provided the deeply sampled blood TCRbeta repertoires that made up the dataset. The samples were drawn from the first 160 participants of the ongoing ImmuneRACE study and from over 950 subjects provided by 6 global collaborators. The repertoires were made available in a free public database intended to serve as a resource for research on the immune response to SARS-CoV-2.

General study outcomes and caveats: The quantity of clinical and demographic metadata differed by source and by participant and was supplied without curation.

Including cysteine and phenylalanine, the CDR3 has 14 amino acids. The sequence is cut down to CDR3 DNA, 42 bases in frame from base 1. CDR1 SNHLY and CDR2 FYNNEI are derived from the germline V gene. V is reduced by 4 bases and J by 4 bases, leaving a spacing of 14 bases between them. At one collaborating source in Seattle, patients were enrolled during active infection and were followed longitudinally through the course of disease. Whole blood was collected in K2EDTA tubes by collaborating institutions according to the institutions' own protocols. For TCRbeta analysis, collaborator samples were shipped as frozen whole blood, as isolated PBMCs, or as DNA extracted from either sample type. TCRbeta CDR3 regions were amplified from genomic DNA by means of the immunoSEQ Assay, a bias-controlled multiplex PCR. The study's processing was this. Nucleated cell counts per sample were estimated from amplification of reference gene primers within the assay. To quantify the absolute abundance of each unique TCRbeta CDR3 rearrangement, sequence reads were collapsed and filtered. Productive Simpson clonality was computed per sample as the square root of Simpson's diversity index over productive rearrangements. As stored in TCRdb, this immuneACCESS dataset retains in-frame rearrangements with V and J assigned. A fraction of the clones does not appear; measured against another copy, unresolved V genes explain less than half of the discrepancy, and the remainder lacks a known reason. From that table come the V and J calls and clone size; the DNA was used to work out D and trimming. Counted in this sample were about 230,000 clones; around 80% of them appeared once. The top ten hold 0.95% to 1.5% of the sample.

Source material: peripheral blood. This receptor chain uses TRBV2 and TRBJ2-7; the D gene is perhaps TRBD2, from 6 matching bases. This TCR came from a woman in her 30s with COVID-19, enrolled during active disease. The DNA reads TGTGCCAGCAGTGTGGGGGGATGGGAGTACGAGCAGTACTTC. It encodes CASSVGGWEYEQYF.